This T cell receptor beta chain was sequenced for a study of Ad26.COV2.S vaccination and SARS-CoV-2 variants (dated by TCRdb to about 2021). In terms of the full investigation: TCRbeta repertoire sequencing was used to assess the specificity and breadth of SARS-CoV-2-reactive T cell receptors after Ad26.COV2.S vaccination. A total of roughly 32 samples were included in the TCR-sequenced set, comprising around 20 Ad26.COV2.S vaccine recipients, 5 placebo recipients and 8 SARS-CoV-2 convalescent individuals. Beyond this particular receptor, the publication reports: Substantial breadth of spike-specific CD8+ and CD4+ T cell responses was reported after vaccination. Vaccine and placebo recipients had similar non-spike TCR breadth, a finding consistent with the vaccine containing only spike. Ad26.COV2.S recipients had higher spike-specific TCR breadth than placebo recipients (P = 0.0014). It was noted by the authors that total T cell responses may have been underestimated by the TCR breadth and depth analyses.

Points on this clone: The clone's antigen remains unknown. No much larger clonotype is one base removed from it; base qualities were not supplied.

Reading the label with the study, this specimen's time point is: individuals recovered from natural SARS-CoV-2 infection. According to the germline V gene, CDR1 reads SGHDN and CDR2 reads FVKESK. CDR3 length: 14 amino acids, cysteine to phenylalanine. Only the CDR3 portion is preserved as DNA: 42 bases, with reading frame beginning at the first base. Trimming leaves V shorter by 4 bases and J shorter by 4 bases, with the junction holding 2 bases beyond the gene matches. TCRbeta CDR3 regions were sequenced with the immunoSEQ Assay. After extraction, genomic DNA underwent amplification by bias-controlled multiplex PCR, followed by high-throughput sequencing. Per the authors' processing: Collapsing and filtering of sequences were performed to quantify the absolute abundance of each unique TCRbeta CDR3 region. T cell fraction was estimated by normalization of TCRbeta template counts to usable DNA, with usable DNA being measured through amplification of reference genes present in all nucleated cells. Repertoire TCRs were annotated as SARS-CoV-2-specific when V gene, CDR3 amino acid sequence and J gene were exactly matched to a known reactive TCR set. MIRA supplied the reference SARS-CoV-2 TCR set, which was filtered for enrichment in COVID-19-positive ImmuneCODE repertoires so that public or cross-reactive TCRs were removed. Based on the MIRA antigens, annotated TCRs were further analysed at the level of specific ORF or position within ORF. Depth was the summed frequency of annotated unique rearrangements, while breadth was defined as annotated unique rearrangements over total unique productive rearrangements. Two-sided Wilcoxon rank-sum tests were applied when comparing TCR breadth between groups. TCRdb took over this immuneACCESS table, retaining in-frame rearrangements with V and J assigned. Such tables are incomplete; in checked studies, under half of the missing clones stem from an unresolved V gene, and the remainder is unexplained. That table is the source of V, J and clone size, and D and trimming were worked out from the DNA. This sample lists 180,000 or so clones; about 83% were detected once. The ten largest clones capture approximately 6% of the sample.

Source: peripheral blood, taken after recovery from COVID-19. This TCR came from a human donor who had recovered from COVID-19. The rearranged segments are TRBV14 and TRBJ2-1, with 9 bases aligning to TRBD2. The nucleotide sequence reads TGTGCCAGCAGCCTCACTAGCGGGTACAATGAGCAGTTCTTC. Its protein product is CASSLTSGYNEQFF.